This TCR beta chain emerged from a study of Graves' ophthalmopathy and Graves' hyperthyroidism. V was cut by 1 base and J by 6 bases, with 4 bases left in between. CDR3 length: 12 residues. Looked up from germline, CDR1 is MGHDK and CDR2 is SYGVNS. Ineligible for inclusion were patients with other autoimmune diseases, uncontrolled infections, pregnancy or lactation. This clonotype appeared many times. TCR beta CDR3 amplification used RNA transcripts. Second-round multiplex PCR came after a first-round RT-PCR that employed HTBI primers. Each CDR3 protein is one row after TCRdb ran MiXCR on the multiplex PCR reads. Here the sample spans about 1.1 million distinct CDR3 sequences, about 36% being singletons.

Sequencing was carried out using peripheral blood or thyroid tissue (not recorded which). This clonotype originated in an adult man with Graves' hyperthyroidism. The gene calls are TRBV25-1 and TRBJ1-5; D call uncertain. The DNA for the CDR3 is TGTGCCAGCAGTGAATCGGGTCAGCCCCAGCATTTT. This translates into CASSESGQPQHF. The whole variable domain, filled in from reference TRBV25-1 and TRBJ1-5, reads EADIYQTPRYLVIGTGKKITLECSQTMGHDKMYWYQQDPGMELHLIHYSYGVNSTEKGDLSSESTVSRIRTEHFPLTLESARPSHTSQYLCASSESGQPQHFGDGTRLSIL.